What follows is one T cell receptor (beta chain) and its context. Sequencing was performed with immunoSEQ multiplex PCR; in TCRdb, only in-frame clones are kept and a portion is missing. The sample carries just under 350,000 clones, almost 90% recorded once. This entry is derived from a study of blood T cell repertoires in COVID-19. Study-wide background: Donors in the United States, Italy and Spain gave samples during acute or convalescent COVID-19. T cells, B-cell-depleted T cells, or PBMCs provided the cDNA or gDNA that served as material.

The clonotype originates from a woman in her seventies with COVID-19, enrolled during active disease. Sequenced sample: peripheral blood.

The CDR3 here is CASSTRQGLSYEQYF. DNA for the CDR3: TGTGCCAGCAGTACCCGACAGGGTTTAAGCTACGAGCAGTACTTC. The chain links TRBV28 to TRBJ2-7, with 7 bases aligning to TRBD1. Per germline, CDR1 MDHEN and CDR2 SYDVKM. This CDR3 has 15 amino acids. With V trimmed by 5 bases and J by 3 bases, 10 bases remained unmatched.